The table lists the clone carrying this T cell receptor beta chain with a count of one. Antigen specificity is unknown. This sample stems from a study of graft-versus-host responses after intestinal transplantation. Germline V gene lookup returns CDR1 WSHSY and CDR2 SAAADI. J was trimmed by 7 bases and V by 4 bases; bases with no gene match: 7. This CDR3 spans 15 amino acids. Profiled with immunoSEQ multiplex PCR; TCRdb holds only in-frame clones, not every one. The sample has 95,000 to 130,000 clones, 75% to 95% seen once; the top ten hold about 0.18%. The chain recombines TRBV10-2 with TRBJ2-7; 13 bases agree with TRBD2. The sequenced sample was unstimulated CD4+ T cells sorted from spleen or lymph node cells, obtained before intestinal transplant. The TCR sequence derives from a human donor who received an intestinal transplant. This CDR3 is CASSVTSGGIEEQYF. The CDR3 nucleotides are TGCGCCAGCAGTGTGACTAGCGGGGGGATTGAGGAGCAGTACTTC.